This TCR beta chain was retrieved from a study of cytomegalovirus exposure and HLA in healthy donors. A multiplex PCR was run with 60 Vbeta primers and 13 Jbeta primers. Sequencing used immunoSEQ multiplex PCR; TCRdb keeps in-frame clones, though not all of them. Found here are about 160,000 clones, approximately 86% of them singletons; the top ten hold about 2%. The CDR3 consists of 19 residues. V gave up 5 bases and J gave up 0 bases; unmatched junction bases: 15. CDR1 MDHEN and CDR2 SYDVKM come from the germline V gene. The chain carries TRBV28 and TRBJ1-5, with 8 bases aligning to TRBD1. The sequencing sample was made of PBMCs. The receptor's source is a woman aged 18-35 years in good health and CMV-seronegative. The CDR3 region is CASSIQTGTGGYSNQPQHF. CDR3 bases: TGTGCCAGCAGTATTCAAACCGGGACAGGAGGGTATAGCAATCAGCCCCAGCATTTT.